The clone carrying this T cell receptor beta chain was picked up one time. The data stem from a study of blood T cell repertoires in COVID-19. Study-wide background: Specimens from acute and convalescent COVID-19 originated in the United States, Italy and Spain. T cells, B-cell-depleted T cells, or PBMCs provided the cDNA or gDNA that served as material.

The CDR3 has 11 residues. V lost 1 base and J lost 11, with 6 bases in between. The V gene's germline CDR1 is LGHDT and CDR2 YNNKEL (reference sequence). Original handling: Researchers report that nucleated cell counts were estimated from reference gene primer amplification. Repertoires were generated with immunoSEQ multiplex PCR, while TCRdb's copy carries only in-frame clones and drops some. D and trimming come from the DNA, and the V and J calls and clone size come from that table. This table holds approximately 62,000 clones, 76% found once. The material sequenced was peripheral blood. The J gene is TRBJ2-1, the V gene TRBV3-1 (or the pseudogene TRBV3-2); D is ambiguous. This sequence was found in a woman aged 45-65 years with active or convalescent COVID-19. In DNA form, the CDR3 reads TGTGCCAGCAGCCAAGCCGCGCAGCAGTTCTTC. Protein product: CASSQAAQQFF.